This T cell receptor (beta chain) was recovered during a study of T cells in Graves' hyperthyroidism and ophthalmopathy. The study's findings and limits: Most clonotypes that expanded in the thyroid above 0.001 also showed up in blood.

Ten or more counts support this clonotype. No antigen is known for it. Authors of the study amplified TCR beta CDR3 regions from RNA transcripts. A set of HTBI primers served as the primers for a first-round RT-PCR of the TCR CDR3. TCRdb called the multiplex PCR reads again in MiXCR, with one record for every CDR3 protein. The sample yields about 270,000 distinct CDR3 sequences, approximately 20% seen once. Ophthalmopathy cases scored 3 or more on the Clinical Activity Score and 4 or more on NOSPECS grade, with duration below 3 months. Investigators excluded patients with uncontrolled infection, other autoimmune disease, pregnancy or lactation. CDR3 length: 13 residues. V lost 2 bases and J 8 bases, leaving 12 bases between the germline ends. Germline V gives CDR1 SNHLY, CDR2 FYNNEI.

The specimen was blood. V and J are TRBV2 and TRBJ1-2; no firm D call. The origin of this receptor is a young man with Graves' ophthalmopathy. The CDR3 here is CASSETVIDGYTF. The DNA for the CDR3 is TGTGCCAGCAGTGAAACAGTAATTGACGGCTACACCTTC.